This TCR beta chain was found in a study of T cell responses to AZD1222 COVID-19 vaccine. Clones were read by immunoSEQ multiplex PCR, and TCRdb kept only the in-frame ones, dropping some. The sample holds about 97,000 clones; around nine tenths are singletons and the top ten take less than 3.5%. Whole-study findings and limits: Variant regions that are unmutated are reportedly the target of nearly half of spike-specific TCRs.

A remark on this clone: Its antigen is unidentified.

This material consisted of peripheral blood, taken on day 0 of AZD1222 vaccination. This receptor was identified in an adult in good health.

CDR3 sequence (DNA): TGTGCCAGCAGCCCGTCGGGGGTGGTAAGCAATCAGCCCCAGCATTTT. This codes for CASSPSGVVSNQPQHF. The chain carries TRBV5-6 and TRBJ1-5, with a weak D call TRBD1 (5 bases). This CDR3 region has 16 residues. Trimming shortened V by 4 bases and J by 1 base, and 15 bases separated the two germline ends. Germline V gene data show CDR1 as SGHDT and CDR2 as YYEEEE.